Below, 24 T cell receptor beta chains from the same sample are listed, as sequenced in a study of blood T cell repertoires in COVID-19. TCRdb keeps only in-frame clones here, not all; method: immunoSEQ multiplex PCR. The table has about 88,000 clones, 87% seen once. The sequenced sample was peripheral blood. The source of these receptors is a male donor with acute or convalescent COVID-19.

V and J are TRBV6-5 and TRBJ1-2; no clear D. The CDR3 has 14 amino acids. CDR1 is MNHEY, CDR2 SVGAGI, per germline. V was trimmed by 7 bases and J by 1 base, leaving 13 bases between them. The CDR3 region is CASTPSGFNYGYTF. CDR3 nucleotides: TGTGCCAGCACCCCCTCGGGGTTTAACTATGGCTACACCTTC.

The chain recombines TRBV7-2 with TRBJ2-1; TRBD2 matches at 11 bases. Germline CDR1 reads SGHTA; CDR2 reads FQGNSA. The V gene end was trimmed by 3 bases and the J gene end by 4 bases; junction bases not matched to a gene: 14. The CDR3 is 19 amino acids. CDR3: CASSFRLAGGPGRYNEQFF. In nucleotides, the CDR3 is TGTGCCAGCAGCTTTCGGCTAGCGGGGGGCCCCGGGAGATACAATGAGCAGTTCTTC.

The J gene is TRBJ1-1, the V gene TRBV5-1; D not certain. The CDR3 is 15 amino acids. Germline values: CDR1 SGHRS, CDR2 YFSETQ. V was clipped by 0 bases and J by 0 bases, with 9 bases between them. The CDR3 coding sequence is TGCGCCAGCAGCTTGGCCGGGTCGGTGAACACTGAAGCTTTCTTT. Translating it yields CASSLAGSVNTEAFF.

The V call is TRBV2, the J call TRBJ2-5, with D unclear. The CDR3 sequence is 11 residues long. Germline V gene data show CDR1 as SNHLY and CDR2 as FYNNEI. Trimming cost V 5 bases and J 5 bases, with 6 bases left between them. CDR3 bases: TGTGCCAGCAGTACGAGCGAGACCCAGTACTTC. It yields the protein CASSTSETQYF.

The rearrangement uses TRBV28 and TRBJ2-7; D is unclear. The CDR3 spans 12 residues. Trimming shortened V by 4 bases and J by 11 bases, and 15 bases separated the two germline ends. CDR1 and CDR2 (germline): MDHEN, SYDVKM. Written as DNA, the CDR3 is TGTGCCAGCAGTTCCGCGCCGGCCGACAAGTACTTC. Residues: CASSSAPADKYF. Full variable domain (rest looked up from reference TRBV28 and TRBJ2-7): DVKVTQSSRYLVKRTGEKVFLECVQDMDHENMFWYRQDPGLGLRLIYFSYDVKMKEKGDIPEGYSVSREKKERFSLILESASTNQTSMYLCASSSAPADKYFGPGTRLTVT.

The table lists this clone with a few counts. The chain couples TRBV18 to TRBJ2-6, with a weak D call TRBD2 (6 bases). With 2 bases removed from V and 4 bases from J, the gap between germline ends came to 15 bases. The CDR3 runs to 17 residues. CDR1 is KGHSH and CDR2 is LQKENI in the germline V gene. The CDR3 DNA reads TGTGCCAGCTCACCAGCAGGGAGGACCGGAGGGGCCAACGTCCTGACTTTC. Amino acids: CASSPAGRTGGANVLTF. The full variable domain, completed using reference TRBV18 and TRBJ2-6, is NAGVMQNPRHLVRRRGQEARLRCSPMKGHSHVYWYRQLPEEGLKFMVYLQKENIIDESGMPKERFSAEFPKEGPSILRIQQVVRGDSAAYFCASSPAGRTGGANVLTFGAGSRLTVL.

CDR3 amino acids: CASSPGRGRNTEAFF. CDR3 nucleotides: TGTGCCAGCTCACCGGGCAGGGGACGGAACACTGAAGCTTTCTTT. The chain joins TRBV18 to TRBJ1-1; maybe TRBD1 (6 bases). Trimming removed 3 bases at V and 1 base at J, with 12 bases between. This CDR3 is 15 amino acids long. From germline, CDR1 is KGHSH and CDR2 LQKENI.

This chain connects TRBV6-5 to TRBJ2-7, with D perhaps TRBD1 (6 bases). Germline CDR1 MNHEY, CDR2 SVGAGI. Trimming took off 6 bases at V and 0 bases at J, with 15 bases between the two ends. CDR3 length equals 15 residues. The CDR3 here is CASSLGQLDSYEQYF. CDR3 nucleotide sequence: TGTGCCAGCAGCCTCGGACAGCTAGACTCCTACGAGCAGTACTTC.

The chain's CDR3 is CASSQGERLGPQHF. The CDR3, as DNA: TGTGCCAGTAGCCAGGGGGAGAGGCTCGGGCCCCAGCATTTT. The J gene is TRBJ1-5, the V gene TRBV19; 7 nucleotides match TRBD1. With V trimmed by 6 bases and J by 9 bases, 11 bases remained unmatched. Germline V gene lookup returns CDR1 LNHDA and CDR2 SQIVND (reference sequence). This CDR3 comprises 14 residues. The entire variable domain, with the rest obtained from reference TRBV19 and TRBJ1-5, is as follows: DGGITQSPKYLFRKEGQNVTLSCEQNLNHDAMYWYRQDPGQGLRLIYYSQIVNDFQKGDIAEGYSVSREKKESFPLTVTSAQKNPTAFYLCASSQGERLGPQHFGDGTRLSIL.

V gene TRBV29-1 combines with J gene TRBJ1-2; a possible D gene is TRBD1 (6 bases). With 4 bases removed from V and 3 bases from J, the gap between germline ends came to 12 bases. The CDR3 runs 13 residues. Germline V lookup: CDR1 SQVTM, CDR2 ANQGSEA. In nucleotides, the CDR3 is TGCAGCGTTGGTCACAGGGTGGACTATGGCTACACCTTC. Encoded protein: CSVGHRVDYGYTF.

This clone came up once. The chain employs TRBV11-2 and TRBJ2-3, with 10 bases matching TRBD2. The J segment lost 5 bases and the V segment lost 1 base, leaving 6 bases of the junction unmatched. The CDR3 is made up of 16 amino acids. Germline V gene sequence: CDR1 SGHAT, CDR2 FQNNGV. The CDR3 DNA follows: TGTGCCAGCAGCTTAGGTCCAGCGGGGGGGCGAGATACGCAGTATTTT. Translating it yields CASSLGPAGGRDTQYF.

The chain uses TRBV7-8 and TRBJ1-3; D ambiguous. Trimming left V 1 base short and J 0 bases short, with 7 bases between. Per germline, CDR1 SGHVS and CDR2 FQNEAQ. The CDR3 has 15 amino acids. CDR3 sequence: CASSLGQLSGNTIYF. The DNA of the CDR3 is TGTGCCAGCAGCTTAGGACAACTCTCTGGAAACACCATATATTTT. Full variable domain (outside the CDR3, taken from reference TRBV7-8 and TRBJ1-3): GAGVSQSPRYKVAKRGQDVALRCDPISGHVSLFWYQQALGQGPEFLTYFQNEAQLDKSGLPSDRFFAERPEGSVSTLKIQRTQQEDSAVYLCASSLGQLSGNTIYFGEGSWLTVV.

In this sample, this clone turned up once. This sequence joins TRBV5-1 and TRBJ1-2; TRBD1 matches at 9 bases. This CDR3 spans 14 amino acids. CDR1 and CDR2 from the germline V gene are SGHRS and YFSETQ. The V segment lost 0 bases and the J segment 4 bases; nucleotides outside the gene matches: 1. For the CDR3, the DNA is TGCGCCAGCAGCTTGGACAGGGGGCCCTATGGCTACACCTTC. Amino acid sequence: CASSLDRGPYGYTF.

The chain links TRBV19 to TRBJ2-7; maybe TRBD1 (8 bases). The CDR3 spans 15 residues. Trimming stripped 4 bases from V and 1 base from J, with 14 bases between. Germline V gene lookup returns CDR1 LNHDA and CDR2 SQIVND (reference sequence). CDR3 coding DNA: TGTGCCAGTAGTACCCACAGGGGGGGGTCCTACGAGCAGTACTTC. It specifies CASSTHRGGSYEQYF.

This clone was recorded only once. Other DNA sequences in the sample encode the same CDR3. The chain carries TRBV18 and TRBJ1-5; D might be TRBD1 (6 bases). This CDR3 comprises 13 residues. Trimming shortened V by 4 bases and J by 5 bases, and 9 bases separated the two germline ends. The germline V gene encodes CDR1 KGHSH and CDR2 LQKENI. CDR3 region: CASSLGGDQPQHF. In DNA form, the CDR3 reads TGTGCCAGCTCACTTGGGGGCGATCAGCCCCAGCATTTT.

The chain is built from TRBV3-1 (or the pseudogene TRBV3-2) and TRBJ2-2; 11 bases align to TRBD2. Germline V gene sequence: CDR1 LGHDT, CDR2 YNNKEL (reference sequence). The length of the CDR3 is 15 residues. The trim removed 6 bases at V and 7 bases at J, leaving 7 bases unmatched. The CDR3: CASRLTSGGNGELFF. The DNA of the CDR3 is TGTGCCAGCAGGCTCACTAGCGGGGGTAACGGGGAGCTGTTTTTT.

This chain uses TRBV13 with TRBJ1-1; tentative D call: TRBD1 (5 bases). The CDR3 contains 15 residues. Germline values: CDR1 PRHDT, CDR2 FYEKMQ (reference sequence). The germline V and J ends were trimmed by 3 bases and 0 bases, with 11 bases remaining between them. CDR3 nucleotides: TGTGCCAGCAGCTTTTCGGGGGGAGTGAACACTGAAGCTTTCTTT. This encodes CASSFSGGVNTEAFF.

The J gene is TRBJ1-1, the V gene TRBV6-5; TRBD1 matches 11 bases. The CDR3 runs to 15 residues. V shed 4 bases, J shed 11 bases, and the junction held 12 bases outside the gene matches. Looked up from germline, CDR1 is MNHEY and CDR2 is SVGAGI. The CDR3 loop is CASSSDRTGGASAFF. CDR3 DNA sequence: TGTGCCAGCAGTTCCGACCGGACAGGGGGCGCCTCGGCTTTCTTT.

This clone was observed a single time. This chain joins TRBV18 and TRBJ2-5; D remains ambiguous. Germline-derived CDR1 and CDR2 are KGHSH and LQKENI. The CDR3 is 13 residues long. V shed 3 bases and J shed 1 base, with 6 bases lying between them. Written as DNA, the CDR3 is TGTGCCAGCTCACCCGTCCCCCAAGAGACCCAGTACTTC. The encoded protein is CASSPVPQETQYF.

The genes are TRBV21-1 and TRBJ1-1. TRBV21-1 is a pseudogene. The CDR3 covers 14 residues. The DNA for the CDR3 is TGTGCCAGCTCTACCCCGCGGGACGGGCTTGAAGCTTTCTTT. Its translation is CASSTPRDGLEAFF.

Written as DNA, the CDR3 is TGTGCCAGCAGCAAGAGGAGCAGGGACTTTGGAAACACCATATATTTT. Protein product: CASSKRSRDFGNTIYF. V gene TRBV7-6 combines with J gene TRBJ1-3; D is possibly TRBD1 (5 bases). The CDR3 contains 16 residues. Germline lookup yields CDR1 SGHVS and CDR2 FNYEAQ. V was shortened by 5 bases and J by 3 bases, with 17 bases between the two germline ends.

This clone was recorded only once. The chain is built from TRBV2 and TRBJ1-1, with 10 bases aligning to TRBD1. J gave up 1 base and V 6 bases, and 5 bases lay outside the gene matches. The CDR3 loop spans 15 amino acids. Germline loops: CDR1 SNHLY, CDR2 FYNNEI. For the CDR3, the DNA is TGTGCCAGCAGGGGACAGGGGTGGTCGAACACTGAAGCTTTCTTT. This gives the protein CASRGQGWSNTEAFF.

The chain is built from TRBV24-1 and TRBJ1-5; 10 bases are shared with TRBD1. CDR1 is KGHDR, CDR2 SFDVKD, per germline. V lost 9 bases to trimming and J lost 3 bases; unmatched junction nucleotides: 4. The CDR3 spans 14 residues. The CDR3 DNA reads TGTGCCACCCGACAGGGGGCTCCCAATCAGCCCCAGCATTTT. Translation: CATRQGAPNQPQHF.

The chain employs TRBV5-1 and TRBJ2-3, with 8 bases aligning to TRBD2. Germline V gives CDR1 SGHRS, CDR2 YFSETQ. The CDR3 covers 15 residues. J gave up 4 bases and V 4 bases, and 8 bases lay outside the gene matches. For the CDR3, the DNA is TGCGCCAGCAGCGGCTCCGGGACTAGTTCAGATACGCAGTATTTT. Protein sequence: CASSGSGTSSDTQYF.